This T cell receptor beta chain originates from a study of T cells in localized non-small cell lung cancer (dated by TCRdb to 2020 to 2022). In the study overall: The study examined T cell repertoires in 200 to 250 patients with early-stage NSCLC and compared tumors with uninvolved tumor-adjacent lungs. The mean age of the NSCLC patients was roughly 70 years, with 120 to 150 men and around 99 women. The cohort consisted of approximately 220 treatment-naive NSCLC patients whose localized lung tumors had been resected. The investigation overall reported the following: The highest T cell clonality was observed in uninvolved tumor-adjacent lung, where clonality exceeded that of tumor, suggesting that antigenic responses were more focused in uninvolved tumor-adjacent lung. Higher T cell density in blood was associated with longer overall survival, whereas higher clonality in adjacent lung was associated with shorter survival. Since the design was exploratory, TCR variables were selected using unadjusted p-values with no false-discovery rate correction. Because multi-region tumor sequencing was not done, intratumor heterogeneity could not be ruled out. Of the top 100 tumor clones, a median of roughly 60 were detected in paired uninvolved adjacent lung; over 25 were also among that lung's top 100.

The CDR3 contains 18 residues, cysteine and phenylalanine counted. Only the CDR3 DNA stays, 54 bases, in frame from base 1. V is cut by 4 bases and J by 3 bases, and the space between the germline ends is 22 bases. For CDR1 and CDR2, the germline V gene (reference sequence) lists LNHDA and SQIVND. TCR beta CDR3 regions were sequenced from DNA using the immunoSEQ Assay. As for the authors' bioinformatics: To compute T cell density, TCR beta template counts were normalized to usable DNA, which was estimated by amplifying housekeeping genes. Richness was estimated using the preseqR package, with extrapolation to 400,000 templates for PBMC samples and to 120,000 templates for tissue samples. Clonality was defined as one minus Pielou's evenness. Tissue-enriched TCRs were identified by differential abundance testing using productive amino-acid clonotypes, minimum total count 5 and alpha 0.1. The Jaccard Index and the Morisita Overlap Index were used to measure how much the repertoires overlapped between compartments. GLIPH grouped TCR beta CDR3s together with public tetramer-defined viral CDR3s, and a viral motif had to include at least three viral sequences and also show V-gene enrichment. TCRdb holds this immuneACCESS table with in-frame rearrangements only. Some clones are missing; in checked studies, unresolved V genes explain under half, and the rest has no known cause. The V and J calls and clone size are taken from that table; D and trimming were inferred from the DNA. This sample is represented by around 5,700 clones; 35% of them were singletons. Under 8.5% of the sample is taken by the ten largest.

At diagnosis, peripheral blood, uninvolved tumor-adjacent lung and tumor were collected and stored as a combination of fresh-frozen and FFPE material. As to this clone: Its antigen is unknown. The record has no base qualities; no much larger clone is one base away.

The sequence links TRBV19 to TRBJ1-5; 5 matching bases give a weak D call of TRBD1. The sequences come from lung tumor tissue, collected before any cancer treatment. This clonotype originated in a male donor aged 60 or over with stage I squamous cell lung carcinoma. CDR3 reads: CASSKSYLTGTSNQPQHF. The DNA sequence is given as TGTGCCAGTAGTAAATCATACTTAACCGGGACTTCCAATCAGCCCCAGCATTTT.